Following are 21 T cell receptor beta chains from one sample sequenced in a study of blood T cell repertoires in COVID-19. Measured with immunoSEQ multiplex PCR; TCRdb has only the in-frame clones, and not every one. The sample gives approximately 410,000 clones, about nine tenths of which show up once; 1.4% is in the top ten. Sequenced input: peripheral blood. Receptors were obtained from a woman aged 25 to 39 with active or convalescent COVID-19.

The rearrangement joins TRBV27 to TRBJ2-1, with 10 bases fitting TRBD1. The CDR3 is 13 residues long. The J segment lost 6 bases and the V segment lost 8 bases, leaving 4 bases of the junction unmatched. CDR1 is MNHEY, CDR2 SMNVEV, per germline (reference sequence). In nucleotides, the CDR3 is TGTGCCAGCCGGACAGGGGGGGGCAATGAGCAGTTCTTC. This sequence encodes CASRTGGGNEQFF.

Regarding this clone: The identical CDR3 is also encoded by other nucleotide sequences in the sample. V is TRBV27 and J is TRBJ2-7, with 8 bases that match TRBD1. CDR3 length: 13 residues. Germline CDR1 and CDR2: MNHEY and SMNVEV (reference sequence). V was clipped by 3 bases and J by 3 bases; unmatched bases: 1. The CDR3 loop reads CASSFGQGYEQYF. The CDR3 DNA reads as TGTGCCAGCAGTTTCGGACAGGGCTACGAGCAGTACTTC.

The chain carries TRBV18 and TRBJ2-5; 8 nucleotides align to TRBD2. The CDR3 consists of 13 residues. The V gene end was trimmed by 3 bases and the J gene end by 4 bases; junction bases not matched to a gene: 1. Germline assignment: CDR1 KGHSH and CDR2 LQKENI. The CDR3 is CASSPLAGETQYF. The CDR3, as DNA: TGTGCCAGCTCACCCCTAGCGGGAGAGACCCAGTACTTC.

In DNA, the CDR3 is TGTGCCAGCAGCCAAACCGAAAAGGGGCGGTACGAGCAGTACTTC. Its protein is CASSQTEKGRYEQYF. The chain employs TRBV3-1 (or the pseudogene TRBV3-2) and TRBJ2-7; perhaps TRBD1 as D (5 bases). CDR3 length equals 15 residues. V was clipped by 2 bases and J by 4 bases, with 15 bases between them. CDR1 LGHDT and CDR2 YNNKEL come from the germline V gene (reference sequence).

This clone was recorded once. This rearrangement joins TRBV6-2 or TRBV6-3 to TRBJ1-1; possible D gene TRBD1, 6 bases. The germline V and J ends were trimmed by 5 bases and 8 bases, with 9 bases remaining between them. Germline CDR1 reads MNHEY; CDR2 reads SVGEGT. The CDR3 runs to 11 residues. The CDR3 DNA reads TGTGCCAGCAGTGACAGGACCGAAGCTTTCTTT. The encoded protein is CASSDRTEAFF.

V gene TRBV4-1 combines with J gene TRBJ1-1; TRBD1 matches at 7 bases. Per germline, CDR1 MGHRA and CDR2 YSYEKL. CDR3 length equals 14 residues. V lost 1 base, J lost 9 bases, and 8 bases stayed unmatched. CDR3 DNA: TGCGCCAGCAGCCAAGGGGTCCCGGGACAGCAAGCTTTCTTT. Its protein is CASSQGVPGQQAFF.

This clone was detected only a few times. The rearrangement links TRBV18 to TRBJ2-1; 7 bases fit TRBD2. The trim removed 8 bases at V and 4 bases at J, leaving 17 bases unmatched. CDR1 and CDR2 (germline): KGHSH, LQKENI. The CDR3 spans 17 residues. CDR3 nucleotides: TGTGCCAGCACGAGCGACAGTTCGGCTAGCGGTTACAATGAGCAGTTCTTC. Translated: CASTSDSSASGYNEQFF. Complete variable domain (other parts from reference TRBV18 and TRBJ2-1): NAGVMQNPRHLVRRRGQEARLRCSPMKGHSHVYWYRQLPEEGLKFMVYLQKENIIDESGMPKERFSAEFPKEGPSILRIQQVVRGDSAAYFCASTSDSSASGYNEQFFGPGTRLTVL.

CDR3 in amino acids: CASRWGPTGSYGYTF. In DNA, the CDR3 is TGTGCCAGTAGATGGGGACCGACAGGGTCCTATGGCTACACCTTC. The chain has TRBV19 and TRBJ1-2, with TRBD1 matching 7 bases. Germline V gene data show CDR1 as LNHDA and CDR2 as SQIVND (reference sequence). The CDR3 is 15 amino acids. The V segment lost 6 bases and the J segment 4 bases; nucleotides outside the gene matches: 11.

V is TRBV7-9 and J is TRBJ2-3; perhaps TRBD1 as D (5 bases). The V gene lost 2 bases and the J gene lost 4 bases, with 16 bases spanning the gap. Germline loops: CDR1 SEHNR, CDR2 FQNEAQ (reference sequence). The CDR3 extends over 16 amino acids. The CDR3 here is CASSLRPGSLPDTQYF. CDR3 bases: TGTGCCAGCAGCTTACGGCCAGGGTCCCTCCCAGATACGCAGTATTTT.

For the CDR3, the DNA is TGTGCCAGCAGTCGGACAGGGTCACGGCCCCAGCATTTT. Amino acids: CASSRTGSRPQHF. The chain is built from TRBV12-3 or TRBV12-4 and TRBJ1-5; 8 bases line up with TRBD1. V trimming: 5 bases; J trimming: 9 bases; junction bases outside the gene matches: 6. The CDR3 is 13 residues long.

The chain recombines TRBV28 with TRBJ1-2; 10 bases are a match to TRBD1. From germline, CDR1 is MDHEN and CDR2 SYDVKM. Trimming took 5 bases from V and 7 from J; bases not matched to a gene: 7. The CDR3 loop spans 14 amino acids. Here the CDR3 reads CASSGQGGRFGYTF. CDR3 DNA sequence: TGTGCCAGCAGTGGACAGGGGGGAAGGTTTGGCTACACCTTC.

The rearrangement uses TRBV4-1 and TRBJ2-3; D unclear. V shed 1 base and J shed 4 bases, with 9 bases lying between them. The germline CDR1 and CDR2 sequences are MGHRA and YSYEKL. This CDR3 region has 14 residues. CDR3 sequence (DNA): TGCGCCAGCAGCCAAGTCCCAAATCCAGATACGCAGTATTTT. The encoded protein is CASSQVPNPDTQYF.

The V gene is TRBV5-6, the J gene TRBJ2-3; TRBD1 might be the D (6 bases). This CDR3 contains 14 residues. Trimming left V 5 bases short and J 6 bases short, with 16 bases between. Germline V gene sequence: CDR1 SGHDT, CDR2 YYEEEE. The CDR3 sequence: CASSFFQGTDTQYF. CDR3 in DNA: TGTGCCAGCAGTTTTTTCCAGGGGACGGATACGCAGTATTTT.

A single count supports this clone. The chain couples TRBV10-2 to TRBJ1-1, with 7 bases aligning to TRBD1. The V gene's germline CDR1 is WSHSY and CDR2 SAAADI. V lost 8 bases and J lost 5; bases outside the gene matches: 11. This CDR3 contains 14 residues. The CDR3 nucleotides are TGCGCCAGCCGATCTAGACCGGGACAGACTGAAGCTTTCTTT. Translated, it gives CASRSRPGQTEAFF.

The chain couples TRBV7-9 to TRBJ1-6; D ambiguous. The germline V and J ends were trimmed by 1 base and 13 bases, with 11 bases remaining between them. The CDR3 spans 13 residues. Germline values: CDR1 SEHNR, CDR2 FQNEAQ (reference sequence). Here the CDR3 DNA reads TGTGCCAGCAGCTTAGATTCGGGGAGGCCCCTCCACTTT. Translated: CASSLDSGRPLHF.

This chain uses TRBV13 with TRBJ2-5; 14 bases fit TRBD2. The CDR3 consists of 17 residues. V lost 5 bases and J lost 0; bases outside the gene matches: 5. Germline V gene lookup returns CDR1 PRHDT and CDR2 FYEKMQ (reference sequence). The CDR3 is CASSGGLAGAYQETQYF. CDR3 bases: TGTGCCAGCAGCGGGGGACTAGCGGGGGCGTACCAAGAGACCCAGTACTTC.

This clone was seen only a few times. CDR3 sequence: CASSWDRGAGKTSTDTQYF. CDR3 nucleotides: TGTGCCAGCAGTTGGGACAGGGGAGCGGGAAAGACGAGCACAGATACGCAGTATTTT. V usage is TRBV2 and J usage is TRBJ2-3; 10 positions match TRBD1. V dropped 5 bases and J dropped 0; count of bases not matched to a gene: 14. The CDR3 is 19 amino acids. Germline lookup yields CDR1 SNHLY and CDR2 FYNNEI.

The chain carries TRBV5-1 and TRBJ1-1, with a tentative D call TRBD1 (6 bases). Germline values: CDR1 SGHRS, CDR2 YFSETQ. The CDR3 covers 15 residues. Trimming stripped 3 bases from V and 1 base from J, with 13 bases between. In nucleotides, the CDR3 is TGCGCCAGCAGCTCAACCGGGACACAGAACACTGAAGCTTTCTTT. Residues: CASSSTGTQNTEAFF.

The CDR3 reads CASSPFILRDRTYNEQFF. The DNA for the CDR3 is TGTGCCAGCTCACCGTTTATCCTCCGGGACAGAACCTACAATGAGCAGTTCTTC. The chain combines TRBV18 with TRBJ2-1; 7 bases fit TRBD1. The V and J ends lost 3 bases and 2 bases, in that order; junction bases with no gene match: 13. Germline CDR1 is KGHSH and CDR2 is LQKENI. This CDR3 comprises 18 residues.

This clone was seen once. The V and J genes are TRBV2 and TRBJ1-1; TRBD1 might be the D (5 bases). V was pared by 4 bases and J by 6 bases, with 21 bases between. The germline gives CDR1 SNHLY, CDR2 FYNNEI. The CDR3 is 16 residues long. The CDR3 DNA sequence: TGTGCCAGCAGTGGAAGGTCAGGGCCGGTATCCGCTGAAGCTTTCTTT. This codes for CASSGRSGPVSAEAFF.

This chain joins TRBV27 and TRBJ2-6; D perhaps matches TRBD2 (5 bases). V was clipped by 4 bases and J by 0 bases, with 7 bases between them. This CDR3 contains 15 residues. Per the germline V gene, CDR1 is MNHEY and CDR2 is SMNVEV (reference sequence). CDR3: CASSSLGSGANVLTF. In DNA, the CDR3 is TGTGCCAGCAGTTCACTAGGCTCTGGGGCCAACGTCCTGACTTTC.